This T cell receptor beta chain was found in a study of cytomegalovirus exposure and HLA in healthy donors. At the level of the study: The roughly 130 validation repertoires were reported in a later analysis to have been generated on the same platform as the roughly 670 first-cohort repertoires.

Notes on the study in general: Among TCR beta chains, those listed as cytomegalovirus-associated numbered fewer than 200.

TCRdb's copy holds only in-frame clones and misses some; the assay was immunoSEQ multiplex PCR. Of 300,000 to 450,000 clones detected, 70% to 90% appear once; the ten largest clones hold roughly 0.8%. Germline CDR1 and CDR2: ENHRY and SYGVKD. The V gene end was trimmed by 3 bases and the J gene end by 6 bases; junction bases not matched to a gene: 13. There are 17 residues in the CDR3. Comment on this clone: Its target is not known.

This receptor was obtained from a woman younger than 30 in good health and CMV-seronegative. The J gene is TRBJ1-4, the V gene TRBV10-3, with 7 bases that match TRBD1. Specimen: PBMCs. This chain's CDR3 is CAISDPPRQGYHEKLFF. CDR3 bases: TGTGCCATCAGTGACCCGCCAAGACAGGGCTATCATGAAAAACTGTTTTTT.